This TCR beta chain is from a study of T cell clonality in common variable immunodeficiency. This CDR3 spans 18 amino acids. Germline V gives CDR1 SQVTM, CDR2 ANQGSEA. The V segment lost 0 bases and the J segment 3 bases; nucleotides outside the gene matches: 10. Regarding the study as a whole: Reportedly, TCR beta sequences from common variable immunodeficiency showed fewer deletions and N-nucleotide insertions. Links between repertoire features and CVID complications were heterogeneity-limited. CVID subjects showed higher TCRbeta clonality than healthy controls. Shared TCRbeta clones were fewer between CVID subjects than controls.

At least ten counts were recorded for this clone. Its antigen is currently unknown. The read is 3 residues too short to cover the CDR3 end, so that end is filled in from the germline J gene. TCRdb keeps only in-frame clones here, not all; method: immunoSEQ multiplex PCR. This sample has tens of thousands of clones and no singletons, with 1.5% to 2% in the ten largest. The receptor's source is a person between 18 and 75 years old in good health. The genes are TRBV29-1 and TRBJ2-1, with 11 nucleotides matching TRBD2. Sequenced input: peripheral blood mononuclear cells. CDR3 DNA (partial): TGCAGCGTTGAAGATCCTAGCGGGGGGCCCAGTAACTACAATGAG. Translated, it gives CSVEDPSGGPSNYNE. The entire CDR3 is CSVEDPSGGPSNYNEQFF.